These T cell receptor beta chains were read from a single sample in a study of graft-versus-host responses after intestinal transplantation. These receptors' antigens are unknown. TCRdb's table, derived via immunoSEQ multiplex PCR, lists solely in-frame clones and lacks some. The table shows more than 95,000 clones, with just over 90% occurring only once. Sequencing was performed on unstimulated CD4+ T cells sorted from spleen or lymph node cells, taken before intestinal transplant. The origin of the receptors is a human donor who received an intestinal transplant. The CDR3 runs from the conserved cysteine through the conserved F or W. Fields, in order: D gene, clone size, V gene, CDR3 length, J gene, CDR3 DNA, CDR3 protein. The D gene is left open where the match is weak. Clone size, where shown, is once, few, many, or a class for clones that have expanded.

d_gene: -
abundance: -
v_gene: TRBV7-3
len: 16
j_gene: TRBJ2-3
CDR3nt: TGTGCCAGCAGCTTAATGGGCAGGGGTTCCACAGATACGCAGTATTTT
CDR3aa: CASSLMGRGSTDTQYF

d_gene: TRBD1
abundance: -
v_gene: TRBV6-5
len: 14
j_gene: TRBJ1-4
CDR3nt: TGTGCCAGCAGTGAGGGAGGGACAGGGGAAAAACTGTTTTTT
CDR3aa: CASSEGGTGEKLFF

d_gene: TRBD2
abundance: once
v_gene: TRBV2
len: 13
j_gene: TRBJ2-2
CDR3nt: TGTGCCAGCAGCTCTAGCGGGAGTCGGGAGCTGTTTTTT
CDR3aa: CASSSSGSRELFF

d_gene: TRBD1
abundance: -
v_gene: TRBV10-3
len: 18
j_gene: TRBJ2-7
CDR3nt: TGTGCCATCAGTGGAGGTAGTGTAGGGACAGGGGGAAATTACGAGCAGTACTTC
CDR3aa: CAISGGSVGTGGNYEQYF

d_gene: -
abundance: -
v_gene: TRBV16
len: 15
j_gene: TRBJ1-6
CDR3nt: TGTGCCAGCAGCCAATACGGGCCCAGCGGCTCACCCCTCCACTTT
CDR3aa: CASSQYGPSGSPLHF

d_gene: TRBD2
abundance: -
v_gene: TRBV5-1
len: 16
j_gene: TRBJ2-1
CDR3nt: TGCGCCAGCAGCTGGACTATAGCGGGAGTGGGCAATGAGCAGTTCTTC
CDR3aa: CASSWTIAGVGNEQFF

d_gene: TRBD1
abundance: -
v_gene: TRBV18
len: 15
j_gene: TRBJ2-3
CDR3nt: TGTGCCAGCTCACCGCCGGGACAGAACACAGATACGCAGTATTTT
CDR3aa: CASSPPGQNTDTQYF

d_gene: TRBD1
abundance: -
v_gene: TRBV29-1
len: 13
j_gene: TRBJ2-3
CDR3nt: TGCAGCGCTGGACAGGGATTCACAGATACGCAGTATTTT
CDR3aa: CSAGQGFTDTQYF

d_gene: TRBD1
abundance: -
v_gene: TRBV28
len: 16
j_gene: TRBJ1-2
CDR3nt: TGTGCCAGCAGTCTAAACTACCGAGAGGGGGCCTATGGCTACACCTTC
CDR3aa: CASSLNYREGAYGYTF

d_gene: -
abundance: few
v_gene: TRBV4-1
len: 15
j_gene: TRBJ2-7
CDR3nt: TGCGCCAGCAGCCAAGATTTCGCCACGGGCTACGAGCAGTACTTC
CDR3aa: CASSQDFATGYEQYF

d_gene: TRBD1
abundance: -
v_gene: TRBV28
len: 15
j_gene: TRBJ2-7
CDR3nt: TGTGCCAGCAGCTCTTGGGACAGGGGGTTAGGGGAGCAGTACTTC
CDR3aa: CASSSWDRGLGEQYF

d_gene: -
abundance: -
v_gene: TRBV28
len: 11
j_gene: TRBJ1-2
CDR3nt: TGTGCCAGCAGCTCAGGGGAAGGCTACACCTTC
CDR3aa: CASSSGEGYTF

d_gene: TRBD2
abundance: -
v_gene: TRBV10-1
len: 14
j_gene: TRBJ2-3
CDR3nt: TGCGCCAGCAGTCTAGCGGGATCCACAGATACGCAGTATTTT
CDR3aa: CASSLAGSTDTQYF

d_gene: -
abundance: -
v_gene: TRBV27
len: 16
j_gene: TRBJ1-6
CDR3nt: TGTGCCAGCAGTCTACGAAGGAGTTCGGATAATTCACCCCTCCACTTT
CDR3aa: CASSLRRSSDNSPLHF

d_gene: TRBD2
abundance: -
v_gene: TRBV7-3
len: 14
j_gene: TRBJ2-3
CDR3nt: TGTGCCAGCAGCTTGAGCGGGGTTACAGATACGCAGTATTTT
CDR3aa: CASSLSGVTDTQYF

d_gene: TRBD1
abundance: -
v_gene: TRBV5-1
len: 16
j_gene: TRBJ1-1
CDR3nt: TGCGCCAGCAGCTCAACCCCCGGGACAGCGAACACTGAAGCTTTCTTT
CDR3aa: CASSSTPGTANTEAFF

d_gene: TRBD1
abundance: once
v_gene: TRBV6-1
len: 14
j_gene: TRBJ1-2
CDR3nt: TGTGCCAGCAGTGAGCCTTGGACAGGGGGTGGCTACACCTTC
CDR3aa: CASSEPWTGGGYTF

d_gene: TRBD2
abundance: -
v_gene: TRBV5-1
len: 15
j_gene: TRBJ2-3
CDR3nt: TGCGCCAGCAGCACCCCTAGCGGGACCACAGATACGCAGTATTTT
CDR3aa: CASSTPSGTTDTQYF

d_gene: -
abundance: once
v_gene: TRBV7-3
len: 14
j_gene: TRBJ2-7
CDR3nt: TGTGCCAGCAGCCCGGGGCTAGCGCCCTACGAGCAGTACTTC
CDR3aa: CASSPGLAPYEQYF

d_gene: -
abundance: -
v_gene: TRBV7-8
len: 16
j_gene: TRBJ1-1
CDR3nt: TGTGCCAGCAGCTTAGCGCCTAAACAGAGGGACACTGAAGCTTTCTTT
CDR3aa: CASSLAPKQRDTEAFF

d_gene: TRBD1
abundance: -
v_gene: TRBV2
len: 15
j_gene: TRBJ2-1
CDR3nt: TGTGCCAGCAGTGGGCAAGGACAGGGGCTTACTGAGCAGTTCTTC
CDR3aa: CASSGQGQGLTEQFF

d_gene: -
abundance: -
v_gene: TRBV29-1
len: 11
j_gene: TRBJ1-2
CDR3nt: TGCAGCGTGGGTGACAGGAAGGGCTACACCTTC
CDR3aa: CSVGDRKGYTF

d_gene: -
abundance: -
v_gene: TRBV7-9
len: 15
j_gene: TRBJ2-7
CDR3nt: TGTGCCAGCAGCTTTTACGGGGGTTCAACCTACGAGCAGTACTTC
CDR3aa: CASSFYGGSTYEQYF

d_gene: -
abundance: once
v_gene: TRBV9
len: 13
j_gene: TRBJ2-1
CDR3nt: TGTGCCAGCAGCGTACTAGCTTCGGATGAGCAGTTCTTC
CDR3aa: CASSVLASDEQFF

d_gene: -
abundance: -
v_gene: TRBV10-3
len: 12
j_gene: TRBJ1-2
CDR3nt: TGTGCCATCAGTGAGATAAACTATGGCTACACCTTC
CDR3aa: CAISEINYGYTF

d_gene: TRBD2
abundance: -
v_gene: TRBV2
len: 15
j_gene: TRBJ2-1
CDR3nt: TGTGCCAGCTTACGGACTAGCTGGTCCTACAATGAGCAGTTCTTC
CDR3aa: CASLRTSWSYNEQFF

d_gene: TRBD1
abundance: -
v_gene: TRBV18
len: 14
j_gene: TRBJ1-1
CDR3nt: TGTGCCAGCTCACGAGGACAGGTCAAAGGGGAAGCTTTCTTT
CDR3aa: CASSRGQVKGEAFF

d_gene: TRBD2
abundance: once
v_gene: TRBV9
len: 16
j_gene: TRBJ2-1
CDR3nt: TGTGCCAGCAGTGTTAGAGCGGGAGGTTCCTACAATGAGCAGTTCTTC
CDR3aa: CASSVRAGGSYNEQFF

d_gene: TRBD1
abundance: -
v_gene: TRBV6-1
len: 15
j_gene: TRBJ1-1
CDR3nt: TGTGCCAGCAGTGAATCCAGGGGGTCTGTCACTGAAGCTTTCTTT
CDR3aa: CASSESRGSVTEAFF

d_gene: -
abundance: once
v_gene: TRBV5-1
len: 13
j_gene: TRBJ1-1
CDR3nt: TGCGCCAGCAGCTTAGTCCAGGACACTGAAGCTTTCTTT
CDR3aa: CASSLVQDTEAFF

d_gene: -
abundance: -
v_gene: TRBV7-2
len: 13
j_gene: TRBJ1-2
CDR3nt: TGTGCCAGCAGCTTAGCGGGGGGGTCTGGCTACACCTTC
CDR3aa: CASSLAGGSGYTF

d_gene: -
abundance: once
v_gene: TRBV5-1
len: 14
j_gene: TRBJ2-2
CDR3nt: TGCGCCAGCAGCTTGGACTCCCCGACCGGGGAGCTGTTTTTT
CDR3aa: CASSLDSPTGELFF

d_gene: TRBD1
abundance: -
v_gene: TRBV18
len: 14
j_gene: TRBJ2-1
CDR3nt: TGTGCCAGCTCACCAGGACAGGGGGCAAATGAGCAGTTCTTC
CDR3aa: CASSPGQGANEQFF

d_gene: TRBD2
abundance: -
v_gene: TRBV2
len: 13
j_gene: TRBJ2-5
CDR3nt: TGTGCCAGCAAACGGGGGGGCCTGGAGACCCAGTACTTC
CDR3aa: CASKRGGLETQYF

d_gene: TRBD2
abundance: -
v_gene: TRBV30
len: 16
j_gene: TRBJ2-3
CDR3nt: TGTGCCTGGAGTGTACTCGGGAGGGCCGTCGCAGATACGCAGTATTTT
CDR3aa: CAWSVLGRAVADTQYF

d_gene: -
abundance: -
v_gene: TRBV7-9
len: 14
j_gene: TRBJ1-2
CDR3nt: TGTGCCAGCAGCTTAGGTGACCACCTGAGGGGCTACACCTTC
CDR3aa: CASSLGDHLRGYTF

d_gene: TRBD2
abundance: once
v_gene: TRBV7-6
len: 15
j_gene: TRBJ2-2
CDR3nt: TGTGCCAGCAGCTCTTTAGCGGGACACACCGGGGAGCTGTTTTTT
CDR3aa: CASSSLAGHTGELFF

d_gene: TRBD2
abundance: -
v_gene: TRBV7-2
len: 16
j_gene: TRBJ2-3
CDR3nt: TGTGCCAGCAGCTTAGGAGCGGGGGGGCCCTCGGATACGCAGTATTTT
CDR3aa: CASSLGAGGPSDTQYF

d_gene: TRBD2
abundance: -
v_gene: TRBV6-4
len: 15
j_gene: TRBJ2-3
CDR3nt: TGTGCCAGCAGTAATAGCGGGAGAAGCACAGATACGCAGTATTTT
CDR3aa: CASSNSGRSTDTQYF

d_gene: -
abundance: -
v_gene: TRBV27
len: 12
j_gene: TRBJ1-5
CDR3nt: TGTGCCAGCAGACAGGGCAATCAGCCCCAGCATTTT
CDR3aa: CASRQGNQPQHF